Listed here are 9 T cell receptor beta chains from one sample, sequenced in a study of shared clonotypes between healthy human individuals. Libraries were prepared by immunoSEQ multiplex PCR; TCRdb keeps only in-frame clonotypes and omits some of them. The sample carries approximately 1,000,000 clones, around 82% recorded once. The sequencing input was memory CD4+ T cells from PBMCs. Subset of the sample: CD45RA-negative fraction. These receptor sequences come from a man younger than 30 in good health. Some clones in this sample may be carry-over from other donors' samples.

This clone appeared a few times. As DNA, the CDR3 is TGTGCCAGCAGCTTGTTCAGGGGATCTAACTATGGCTACACCTTC. Protein sequence: CASSLFRGSNYGYTF. The rearrangement uses TRBV5-6 and TRBJ1-2; weak D call: TRBD1 (6 bases). CDR1 and CDR2 from the germline V gene are SGHDT and YYEEEE. V was pared by 1 base and J by 0 bases, with 10 bases between. CDR3 length: 15 residues.

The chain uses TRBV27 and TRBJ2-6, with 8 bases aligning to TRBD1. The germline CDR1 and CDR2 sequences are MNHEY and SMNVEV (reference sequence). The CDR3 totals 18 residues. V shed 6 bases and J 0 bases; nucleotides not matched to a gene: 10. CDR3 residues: CASSEVQGASSGANVLTF. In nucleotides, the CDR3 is TGTGCCAGCAGCGAGGTCCAGGGGGCGTCCTCTGGGGCCAACGTCCTGACTTTC.

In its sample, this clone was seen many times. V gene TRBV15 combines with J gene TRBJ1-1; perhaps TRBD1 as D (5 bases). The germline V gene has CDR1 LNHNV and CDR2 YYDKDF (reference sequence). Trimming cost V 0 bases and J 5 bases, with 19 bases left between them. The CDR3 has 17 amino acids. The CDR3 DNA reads TGTGCCACCAGCAGAGACCTCATAAGCGGGGGGAGGACTGAAGCTTTCTTT. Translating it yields CATSRDLISGGRTEAFF.

The CDR3: CASSFVSSGNTIYF. The CDR3 nucleotides are TGTGCCAGCAGTTTTGTTAGCTCTGGAAACACCATATATTTT. This chain joins TRBV28 and TRBJ1-3; no firm D call. Deletions cut 3 bases from V and 0 bases from J, with 6 bases between. The CDR3 is 14 amino acids. Germline CDR1 is MDHEN and CDR2 is SYDVKM.

CDR3 residues: CASSLTGAGDLNYGYTF. The DNA of the CDR3 is TGTGCCAGCAGCTTAACGGGCGCTGGGGATCTAAACTATGGCTACACCTTC. The chain carries TRBV7-8 and TRBJ1-2; D not resolved. Trimming shortened V by 2 bases and J by 2 bases, and 18 bases separated the two germline ends. The CDR3 has 17 residues. Per the germline V gene, CDR1 is SGHVS and CDR2 is FQNEAQ. Filled out from reference TRBV7-8 and TRBJ1-2, the complete variable domain reads GAGVSQSPRYKVAKRGQDVALRCDPISGHVSLFWYQQALGQGPEFLTYFQNEAQLDKSGLPSDRFFAERPEGSVSTLKIQRTQQEDSAVYLCASSLTGAGDLNYGYTFGSGTRLTVV.

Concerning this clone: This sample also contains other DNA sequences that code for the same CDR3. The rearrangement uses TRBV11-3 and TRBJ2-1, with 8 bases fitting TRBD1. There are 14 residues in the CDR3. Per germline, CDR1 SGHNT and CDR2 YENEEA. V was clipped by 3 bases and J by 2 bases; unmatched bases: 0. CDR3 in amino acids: CASSLDRAYNEQFF. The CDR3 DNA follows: TGTGCCAGCAGCTTGGACAGGGCCTACAATGAGCAGTTCTTC.

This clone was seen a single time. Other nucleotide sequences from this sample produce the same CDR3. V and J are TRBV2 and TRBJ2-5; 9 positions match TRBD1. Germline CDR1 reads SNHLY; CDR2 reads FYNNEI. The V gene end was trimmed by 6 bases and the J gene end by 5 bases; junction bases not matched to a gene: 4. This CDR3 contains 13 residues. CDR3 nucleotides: TGTGCCAGCAGCAACAGGGGGCGGGAGACCCAGTACTTC. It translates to CASSNRGRETQYF. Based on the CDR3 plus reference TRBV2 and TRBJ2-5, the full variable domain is EPEVTQTPSHQVTQMGQEVILRCVPISNHLYFYWYRQILGQKVEFLVSFYNNEISEKSEIFDDQFSVERPDGSNFTLKIRSTKLEDSAMYFCASSNRGRETQYFGPGTRLLVL.

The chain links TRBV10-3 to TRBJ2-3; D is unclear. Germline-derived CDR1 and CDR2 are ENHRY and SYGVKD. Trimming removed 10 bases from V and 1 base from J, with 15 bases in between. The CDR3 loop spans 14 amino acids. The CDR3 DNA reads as TGTGCCACCAGGCAAGCACTGGGCACAGATACGCAGTATTTT. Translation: CATRQALGTDTQYF.

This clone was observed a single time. DNA for the CDR3: TGTGCCAGCAGTAGAGGGACTAGCGGGAAGAATGAGCAGTTCTTC. This codes for CASSRGTSGKNEQFF. The gene calls are TRBV2 and TRBJ2-1, with 13 bases identical to TRBD2. V trimming: 5 bases; J trimming: 7 bases; junction bases outside the gene matches: 5. Germline V gives CDR1 SNHLY, CDR2 FYNNEI. The CDR3 runs to 15 residues.